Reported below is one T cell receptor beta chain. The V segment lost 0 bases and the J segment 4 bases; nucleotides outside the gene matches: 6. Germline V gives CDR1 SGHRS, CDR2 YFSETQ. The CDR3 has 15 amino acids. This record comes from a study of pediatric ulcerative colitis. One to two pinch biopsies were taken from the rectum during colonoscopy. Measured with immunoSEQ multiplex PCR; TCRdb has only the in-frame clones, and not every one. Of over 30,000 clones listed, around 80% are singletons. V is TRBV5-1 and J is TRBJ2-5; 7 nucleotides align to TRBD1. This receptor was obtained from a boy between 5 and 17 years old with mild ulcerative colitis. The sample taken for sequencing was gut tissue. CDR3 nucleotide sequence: TGCGCCAGCAGCTTGGGATCAGGGGGTCGAGAGACCCAGTACTTC. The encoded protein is CASSLGSGGRETQYF.